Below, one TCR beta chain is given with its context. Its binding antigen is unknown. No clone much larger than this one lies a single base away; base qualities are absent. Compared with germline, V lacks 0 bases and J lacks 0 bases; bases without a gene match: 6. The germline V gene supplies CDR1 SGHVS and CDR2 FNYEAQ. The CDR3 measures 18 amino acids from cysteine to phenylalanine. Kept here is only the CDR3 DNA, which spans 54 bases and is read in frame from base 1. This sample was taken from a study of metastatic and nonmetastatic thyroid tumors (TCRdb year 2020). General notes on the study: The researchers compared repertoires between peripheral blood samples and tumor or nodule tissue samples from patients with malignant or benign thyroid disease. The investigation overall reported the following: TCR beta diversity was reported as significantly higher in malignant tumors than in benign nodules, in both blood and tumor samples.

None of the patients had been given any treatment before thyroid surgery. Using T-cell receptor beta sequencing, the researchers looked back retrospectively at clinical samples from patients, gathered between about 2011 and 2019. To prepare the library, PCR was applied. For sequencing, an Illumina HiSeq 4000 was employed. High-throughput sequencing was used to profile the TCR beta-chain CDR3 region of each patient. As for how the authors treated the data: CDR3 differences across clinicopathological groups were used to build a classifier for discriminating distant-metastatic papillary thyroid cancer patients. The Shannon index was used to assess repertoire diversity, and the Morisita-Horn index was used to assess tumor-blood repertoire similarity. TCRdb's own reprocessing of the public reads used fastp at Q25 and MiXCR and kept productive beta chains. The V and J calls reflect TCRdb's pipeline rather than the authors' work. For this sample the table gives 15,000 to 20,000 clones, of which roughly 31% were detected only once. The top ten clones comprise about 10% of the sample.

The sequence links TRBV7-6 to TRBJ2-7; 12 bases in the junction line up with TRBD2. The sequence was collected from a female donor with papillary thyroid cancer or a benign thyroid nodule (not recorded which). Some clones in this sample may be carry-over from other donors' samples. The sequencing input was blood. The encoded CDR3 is CASSLATSGGWSSYEQYF. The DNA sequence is TGTGCCAGCAGCTTAGCAACTAGCGGGGGGTGGAGCTCCTACGAGCAGTACTTC.